A single sample is the source of the 26 T cell receptor beta chains below, sequenced in a study of OX40 agonist ivuxolimab in advanced cancers. TCRdb keeps only in-frame clones here, not all; method: immunoSEQ multiplex PCR. The sample lists roughly 100,000 clones; around 90% were seen once. The sample in question was CD4+ or CD8+ T cells sorted from blood, obtained in a trial of the OX40 agonist ivuxolimab. The receptors come from an adult with an advanced solid tumor such as melanoma, head and neck, liver or kidney cancer.

This chain links TRBV10-2 with TRBJ2-2, with TRBD1 as a possible D gene (6 bases). The CDR3 has 13 amino acids. With 7 bases removed from V and 4 bases from J, the gap between germline ends came to 10 bases. The V gene's germline CDR1 is WSHSY and CDR2 SAAADI. CDR3 region: CASKWTATGELFF. The CDR3 nucleotides read TGCGCCAGCAAATGGACAGCCACCGGGGAGCTGTTTTTT.

This clone showed up just a few times. J is TRBJ1-1 and V is TRBV2, with D perhaps TRBD1 (6 bases). Germline CDR1 is SNHLY and CDR2 is FYNNEI. Deletions cut 6 bases from V and 10 bases from J, with 9 bases between. The CDR3 consists of 10 residues. The CDR3 DNA is TGTGCCAGCAGAGGGGGTAGAGCTTTCTTT. Its translation is CASRGGRAFF.

The V and J genes are TRBV28 and TRBJ2-7, with D possibly being TRBD2 (6 bases). Trimming pared 3 bases from V and 7 bases from J, leaving 13 bases between. The CDR3 contains 13 residues. Germline CDR1 and CDR2: MDHEN and SYDVKM. The CDR3 sequence: CASSLIGAGEQYF. The DNA for the CDR3 is TGTGCCAGCAGTTTGATAGGGGCGGGGGAGCAGTACTTC.

The genes are TRBV5-1 and TRBJ2-7; 9 bases are a match to TRBD1. Trimming removed 4 bases from V and 5 bases from J; junction bases left unmatched: 10. This CDR3 is 15 amino acids long. The germline gives CDR1 SGHRS, CDR2 YFSETQ. The CDR3, as DNA: TGCGCCAGCAGCACGGGGACAGGGCCCAAAAACGAGCAGTACTTC. This encodes CASSTGTGPKNEQYF.

The genes are TRBV6-6 and TRBJ1-1; tentative D call: TRBD1 (5 bases). The CDR3 runs 15 residues. Trimming took off 2 bases at V and 3 bases at J, with 13 bases between the two ends. Germline CDR1 is MNHNY and CDR2 is SVGAGI (reference sequence). This chain's CDR3 is CASSYGGTRDTEAFF. CDR3 nucleotides: TGTGCCAGCAGTTACGGGGGGACCAGGGACACTGAAGCTTTCTTT.

CDR3: CASSSFEAGVRYEQYF. CDR3 bases: TGTGCCAGCAGCTCCTTCGAAGCGGGAGTGAGGTACGAGCAGTACTTC. The chain recombines TRBV11-2 with TRBJ2-7, with TRBD2 identical over 8 bases. CDR3 length: 16 residues. Germline CDR1 reads SGHAT; CDR2 reads FQNNGV. Trimming at V came to 4 bases and at J to 4 bases, leaving 12 bases not matched to a gene.

The genes are TRBV29-1 and TRBJ2-4; TRBD1 matches 9 bases. The CDR3 length is 13 residues. Germline CDR1 is SQVTM and CDR2 is ANQGSEA. The J segment lost 6 bases and the V segment lost 6 bases, leaving 6 bases of the junction unmatched. The CDR3: CSVGTGSGNIQYF. In DNA form, the CDR3 reads TGCAGCGTCGGGACAGGGAGCGGAAACATTCAGTACTTC.

J is TRBJ1-2 and V is TRBV9; unclear D gene. The CDR3 has 15 amino acids. V was clipped by 4 bases and J by 4 bases, with 17 bases between them. The germline V gene has CDR1 SGDLS and CDR2 YYNGEE. In nucleotides, the CDR3 is TGTGCCAGCAGCCCTCGCCTGGAGGGCTTCTATGGCTACACCTTC. Translating it yields CASSPRLEGFYGYTF.

V is TRBV29-1 and J is TRBJ1-1; D is perhaps TRBD1 (6 bases). The germline gives CDR1 SQVTM, CDR2 ANQGSEA. Trimming took 7 bases from V and 4 from J, leaving 13 bases between them. This CDR3 is 12 amino acids long. As DNA, the CDR3 is TGCAGCGCGAACAGGGACGGCACTGAAGCTTTCTTT. It yields the protein CSANRDGTEAFF.

V is TRBV7-3 and J is TRBJ1-2; the D is unclear. The V end lost 2 bases, the J end lost 4 bases, and 14 bases lay between the germline ends. The CDR3 is 15 residues long. The germline V gene has CDR1 SGHTA and CDR2 FQGTGA. In DNA form, the CDR3 reads TGTGCCAGCAGCTTAGCGGGGAGAACCCTCTATGGCTACACCTTC. Protein sequence: CASSLAGRTLYGYTF.

This rearrangement joins TRBV16 to TRBJ2-7; 14 nucleotides match TRBD2. Germline-derived CDR1 and CDR2 are KGHSY and FQNENV. V was clipped by 6 bases and J by 5 bases; unmatched bases: 6. The CDR3 consists of 15 residues. Written as DNA, the CDR3 is TGTGCCAGCAGTCAAGGGACTAGCGGGAGCGACGAGCAGTACTTC. Protein sequence: CASSQGTSGSDEQYF.

This clone was seen only a few times. The rearrangement uses TRBV19 and TRBJ1-5; TRBD1 is a possible D gene (5 bases). This CDR3 has 13 amino acids. Trimming stripped 1 base from V and 6 bases from J, with 7 bases between. CDR1 and CDR2 from the germline V gene are LNHDA and SQIVND (reference sequence). The CDR3 here is CASSIAGAQPQHF. The CDR3 region has the DNA TGTGCCAGTAGTATAGCCGGGGCTCAGCCCCAGCATTTT.

The J gene is TRBJ1-4, the V gene TRBV6-5, with TRBD1 matching 11 bases. CDR1 is MNHEY, CDR2 SVGAGI, per germline. This CDR3 has 15 amino acids. J lost 7 bases, V lost 6 bases, and 7 bases had no gene match. CDR3 loop: CASSRTGTGGEKLFF. CDR3 bases: TGTGCCAGCAGCCGCACCGGGACAGGGGGTGAAAAACTGTTTTTT.

The chain joins TRBV4-1 to TRBJ2-5, with TRBD1 identical over 11 bases. The assigned J gene may be wrong: the sequence end matches TRBJ2-7 better. Germline CDR1 MGHRA, CDR2 YSYEKL. CDR3 length: 14 amino acids. The CDR3, as DNA: TGCGCCAGCAGCCATGGACAGGGGGCTTACGAGCAGTACTTC. The encoded protein is CASSHGQGAYEQYF.

The V call is TRBV28, the J call TRBJ2-6; TRBD2 might be the D (6 bases). This CDR3 comprises 16 residues. Per the germline V gene, CDR1 is MDHEN and CDR2 is SYDVKM. Trimming left V 4 bases short and J 1 base short, with 11 bases between. The CDR3 reads CASSYGEESGANVLTF. For the CDR3, the DNA is TGTGCCAGCAGTTACGGGGAGGAATCTGGGGCCAACGTCCTGACTTTC.

The rearrangement joins TRBV28 to TRBJ2-7, with 9 bases fitting TRBD2. Germline loops: CDR1 MDHEN, CDR2 SYDVKM. The CDR3 totals 16 residues. J was trimmed by 0 bases and V by 7 bases; bases with no gene match: 10. CDR3 DNA sequence: TGTGCCAGCAACTGGCGGCCGGGACTAGCCTCCTACGAGCAGTACTTC. Residues: CASNWRPGLASYEQYF.

The chain has TRBV7-9 and TRBJ2-7, with 12 nucleotides matching TRBD2. The germline gives CDR1 SEHNR, CDR2 FQNEAQ (reference sequence). The trim removed 5 bases at V and 7 bases at J, leaving 9 bases unmatched. The CDR3 runs 15 residues. For the CDR3, the DNA is TGTGCCAGCAGCCAACTAGCGGGAGGTCACCAAGAGCAGTACTTC. Translated: CASSQLAGGHQEQYF. Together with reference TRBV7-9 and TRBJ2-7, the CDR3 gives the full variable domain: DTGVSQNPRHKITKRGQNVTFRCDPISEHNRLYWYRQTLGQGPEFLTYFQNEAQLEKSRLLSDRFSAERPKGSFSTLEIQRTEQGDSAMYLCASSQLAGGHQEQYFGPGTRLTVT.

The gene calls are TRBV2 and TRBJ1-5, with D unresolved. V lost 3 bases to trimming and J lost 0 bases, with 6 bases between them. Per germline, CDR1 SNHLY and CDR2 FYNNEI. The CDR3 covers 14 residues. CDR3 amino acids: CASSDVYSNQPQHF. The CDR3, as DNA: TGTGCCAGCAGTGACGTTTATAGCAATCAGCCCCAGCATTTT.

V usage is TRBV9 and J usage is TRBJ2-1, with no clear D. The germline V gene has CDR1 SGDLS and CDR2 YYNGEE. Trimming removed 3 bases at V and 8 bases at J, with 18 bases between. CDR3 length: 15 residues. Here the CDR3 reads CASSAFSKPTDEQFF. The CDR3 DNA reads TGTGCCAGCAGCGCTTTCTCCAAACCGACGGATGAGCAGTTCTTC.

The CDR3, as DNA: TGTGCCAGCAGCTTAGACCAGGGTTGGGTAAAACTGTTTTTT. It encodes CASSLDQGWVKLFF. The rearrangement joins TRBV7-9 to TRBJ1-4; maybe TRBD1 (5 bases). This CDR3 contains 14 residues. V gave up 1 base and J gave up 10 bases, with 13 bases separating them. Germline V gene data show CDR1 as SEHNR and CDR2 as FQNEAQ (reference sequence).

The chain recombines TRBV30 with TRBJ2-1; D might be TRBD1 (5 bases). The CDR3 is made up of 14 amino acids. Trimming pared 4 bases from V and 9 bases from J, leaving 19 bases between. Germline lookup yields CDR1 GTSNPN and CDR2 SVGIG (reference sequence). This chain's CDR3 is CAWTLLQGFGEQFF. The CDR3 nucleotides read TGTGCCTGGACCCTCCTCCAGGGCTTCGGTGAGCAGTTCTTC. Looking up the rest from reference TRBV30 and TRBJ2-1 gives the full variable domain: SQTIHQWPATLVQPVGSPLSLECTVEGTSNPNLYWYRQAAGRGLQLLFYSVGIGQISSEVPQNLSASRPQDRQFILSSKKLLLSDSGFYLCAWTLLQGFGEQFFGPGTRLTVL.

This clone was picked up one time. V usage is TRBV5-1 and J usage is TRBJ2-1; no reliable D call. In germline, CDR1 is SGHRS, CDR2 YFSETQ. This CDR3 is built from 14 residues. Trimming cost V 0 bases and J 4 bases, with 8 bases left between them. The CDR3 is CASSLGYLYNEQFF. Written as DNA, the CDR3 is TGCGCCAGCAGCTTGGGTTACCTATACAATGAGCAGTTCTTC.

The J gene is TRBJ2-1, the V gene TRBV5-6, with a weak D call TRBD2 (7 bases). The germline V and J ends were trimmed by 4 bases and 3 bases, with 14 bases remaining between them. CDR1 is SGHDT, CDR2 YYEEEE, per germline. The CDR3 covers 15 residues. CDR3 sequence reads: CASSPRGGLYNEQFF. The CDR3 DNA is TGTGCCAGCAGCCCGAGGGGGGGGCTCTACAATGAGCAGTTCTTC. The full variable domain, completed using reference TRBV5-6 and TRBJ2-1, is DAGVTQSPTHLIKTRGQQVTLRCSPKSGHDTVSWYQQALGQGPQFIFQYYEEEERQRGNFPDRFSGHQFPNYSSELNVNALLLGDSALYLCASSPRGGLYNEQFFGPGTRLTVL.

The rearrangement uses TRBV10-3 and TRBJ2-7; no clear D. Trimming took 7 bases from V and 5 from J, leaving 12 bases between them. The CDR3 loop spans 12 amino acids. Germline values: CDR1 ENHRY, CDR2 SYGVKD. DNA for the CDR3: TGTGCCATCAAGGATAGCAACCACGAGCAGTACTTC. Translating gives CAIKDSNHEQYF.

This clone was counted a single time. The V and J genes are TRBV5-6 and TRBJ2-1; D unclear. The germline gives CDR1 SGHDT, CDR2 YYEEEE. The CDR3 contains 17 residues. Trimming pared 4 bases from V and 3 bases from J, leaving 20 bases between. The CDR3 protein is CASSRHTSVYGYNEQFF. The CDR3 DNA is TGTGCCAGCAGCCGCCATACCTCAGTGTACGGCTACAATGAGCAGTTCTTC.

The rearrangement uses TRBV7-6 and TRBJ2-7; 9 nucleotides match TRBD2. The germline gives CDR1 SGHVS, CDR2 FNYEAQ. V trimming: 0 bases; J trimming: 2 bases; junction bases outside the gene matches: 2. This CDR3 is built from 15 residues. The CDR3 coding sequence is TGTGCCAGCAGCTTAGCGGCTAGCGGGACCTACGAGCAGTACTTC. As protein: CASSLAASGTYEQYF.